A single sample is the source of the 11 T cell receptor beta chains below, sequenced in a study of T cells in Graves' hyperthyroidism and ophthalmopathy. TCR beta CDR3 regions were amplified from RNA transcripts. The HTBI primer set was used in a first-round RT-PCR of the TCR CDR3. TCRdb reanalysed the multiplex PCR reads using MiXCR and keeps one entry per CDR3 protein. The repertoire holds 550,000 to 700,000 distinct CDR3 sequences, 35% to 55% seen once, with over 15% in the top ten. Specimen: peripheral blood or thyroid tissue (not recorded which). These receptors originate from an adult woman with Graves' disease, either hyperthyroidism or ophthalmopathy (not recorded which).

The chain couples TRBV7-9 to TRBJ1-3; D call uncertain. Germline V gene sequence: CDR1 SEHNR, CDR2 FQNEAQ (reference sequence). V gave up 5 bases and J gave up 0 bases, with 11 bases separating them. CDR3 length: 15 residues. In DNA form, the CDR3 reads TGTGCCAGCAGCACTCTTGGGAGCTCTGGAAACACCATATATTTT. It codes for CASSTLGSSGNTIYF. The full variable domain, in which reference TRBV7-9 and TRBJ1-3 provide the parts outside the CDR3, is DTGVSQNPRHKITKRGQNVTFRCDPISEHNRLYWYRQTLGQGPEFLTYFQNEAQLEKSRLLSDRFSAERPKGSFSTLEIQRTEQGDSAMYLCASSTLGSSGNTIYFGEGSWLTVV.

This clonotype was observed at least ten times. The chain has TRBV11-2 and TRBJ1-5, with D unclear. CDR3 length: 15 amino acids. Trimming left V 3 bases short and J 2 bases short, with 11 bases between. Germline V gene sequence: CDR1 SGHAT, CDR2 FQNNGV. The CDR3 reads CASSFRPIRNQPQHF. For the CDR3, the DNA is TGTGCCAGCAGCTTTCGCCCGATCCGCAATCAGCCCCAGCATTTT.

Remarks on this clonotype: A much more abundant neighbour one base away suggests this may be a read error. The J gene is TRBJ2-7, the V gene TRBV7-9; 7 positions match TRBD2. There are 14 residues in the CDR3. In germline, CDR1 is SEHNR, CDR2 FQNEAQ (reference sequence). With 10 bases clipped from V and 4 bases from J, the junction kept 13 bases outside the gene matches. The CDR3 region has the DNA TGTGCCATCGGGGCCGGGGGGAGCCAGTACGAGCAGTACTTC. Its protein is CAIGAGGSQYEQYF. The full variable domain, with the rest looked up from reference TRBV7-9 and TRBJ2-7, is DTGVSQNPRHKITKRGQNVTFRCDPISEHNRLYWYRQTLGQGPEFLTYFQNEAQLEKSRLLSDRFSAERPKGSFSTLEIQRTEQGDSAMYLCAIGAGGSQYEQYFGPGTRLTVT.

The V and J genes are TRBV6-1 and TRBJ1-4; 8 bases line up with TRBD1. Germline values: CDR1 MNHNS, CDR2 SASEGT. CDR3 size: 14 residues. The trim removed 6 bases at V and 7 bases at J, leaving 7 bases unmatched. In DNA form, the CDR3 reads TGTGCCAGCAGGGTCACAGGGGGAGGTGAAAAACTGTTTTTT. Protein product: CASRVTGGGEKLFF.

The table lists this clonotype with many counts. V usage is TRBV12-5 and J usage is TRBJ1-2; D perhaps matches TRBD1 (6 bases). Trimming stripped 6 bases from V and 8 bases from J, with 19 bases between. The CDR3 is made up of 14 amino acids. The germline V gene encodes CDR1 LGHNT and CDR2 FRNRAP. DNA for the CDR3: TGTGCTAGTGGCCCTACCCCAGGGGCGGGGGGCTACACCTTC. It specifies CASGPTPGAGGYTF.

In its sample, this clonotype was seen a few times. The chain uses TRBV4-1 and TRBJ1-2; possibly TRBD1 for D (5 bases). Between the trimmed V and J ends, which lost 0 bases and 2 bases, there was a span of 22 bases. The CDR3 has 19 residues. Germline V CDR1 and CDR2: MGHRA, YSYEKL. CDR3 loop: CASSQDPFPGRRVNYGYTF. DNA of the CDR3: TGCGCCAGCAGCCAAGATCCCTTCCCAGGGCGGAGGGTCAACTATGGCTACACCTTC.

This rearrangement joins TRBV7-9 to TRBJ1-2; no firm D call. This CDR3 contains 17 residues. V was shortened by 4 bases and J by 6 bases, with 24 bases between the two germline ends. Germline lookup yields CDR1 SEHNR and CDR2 FQNEAQ (reference sequence). In nucleotides, the CDR3 is TGTGCCAGCAGCTCCAGACTAGCGGGAGCCGGGTACGATGGCTACACCTTC. Its translation is CASSSRLAGAGYDGYTF.

In this sample, this clonotype turned up many times. The rearrangement joins TRBV5-1 to TRBJ2-7, with D perhaps matching TRBD2 (6 bases). V lost 2 bases and J lost 6, with 15 bases in between. CDR3 length: 14 amino acids. Germline CDR1 reads SGHRS; CDR2 reads YFSETQ. CDR3 region: CASSLRRDSGEQYF. The CDR3 nucleotides are TGCGCCAGCAGCTTAAGACGGGACTCGGGCGAGCAGTACTTC.

At least ten counts were recorded for this clonotype. Germline and junction disagree at one end, which may indicate a read error. The V call is TRBV10-2, the J call TRBJ2-7; D remains ambiguous. CDR1 and CDR2 (germline): WSHSY, SAAADI. The CDR3 loop spans 11 amino acids. CDR3 sequence (DNA): TGTGCCAGCAGTGACGGATACGAGCAGTACTTC. Amino acids: CASSDGYEQYF.

Worth noting for this clonotype: An end of the junction differs from the germline gene, which may be a read error. The V gene is TRBV7-2, the J gene TRBJ2-7; D might be TRBD2 (5 bases). Germline V gives CDR1 SGHTA, CDR2 FQGNSA. The CDR3 runs to 14 residues. The chain's CDR3 is CASSHLSDYYEQHF. The CDR3 region has the DNA TGTGCCAGCAGCCACCTTAGCGACTACTACGAGCAGCACTTC.

Worth noting for this clonotype: The missing conserved phenylalanine or tryptophan at the end of this CDR3 makes a read error likely. The chain recombines TRBV5-1 with TRBJ2-7; 11 bases agree with TRBD1. V dropped 3 bases and J dropped 8; count of bases not matched to a gene: 13. This CDR3 spans 16 amino acids. The germline V gene has CDR1 SGHRS and CDR2 YFSETQ. DNA of the CDR3: TGCGCCAGCAGCTCAGGGACAGGGGGATGGCAGCCCCAGCAGTACCTC. As protein: CASSSGTGGWQPQQYL.